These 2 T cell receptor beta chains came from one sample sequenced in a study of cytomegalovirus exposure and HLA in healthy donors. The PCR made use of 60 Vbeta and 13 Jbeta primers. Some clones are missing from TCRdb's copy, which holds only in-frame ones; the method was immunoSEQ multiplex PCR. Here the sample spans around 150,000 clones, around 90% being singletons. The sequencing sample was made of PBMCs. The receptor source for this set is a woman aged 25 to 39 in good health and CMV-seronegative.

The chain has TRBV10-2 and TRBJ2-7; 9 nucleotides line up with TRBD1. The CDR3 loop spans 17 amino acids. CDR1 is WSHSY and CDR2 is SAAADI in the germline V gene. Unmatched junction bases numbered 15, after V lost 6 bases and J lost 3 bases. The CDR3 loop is CASSPYGPGQGIYEQYF. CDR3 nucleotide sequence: TGCGCCAGCAGCCCGTATGGCCCAGGACAGGGGATCTACGAGCAGTACTTC.

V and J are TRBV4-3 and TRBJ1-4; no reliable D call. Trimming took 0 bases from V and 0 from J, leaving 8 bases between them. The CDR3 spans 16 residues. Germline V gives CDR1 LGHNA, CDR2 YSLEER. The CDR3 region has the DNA TGCGCCAGCAGCCAAGATGGCCAAGCAACTAATGAAAAACTGTTTTTT. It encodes CASSQDGQATNEKLFF.